The sequence of this T cell receptor (beta chain) was determined in a study of blood T cell repertoires in COVID-19. Under the authors' procedure: Reference gene primer amplification in the assay estimated nucleated cell counts. The data were produced by immunoSEQ multiplex PCR, yet TCRdb's version contains in-frame clones alone and is incomplete. V and J calls and clone size are copied from that table; D and trimming were computed from the DNA. The table has roughly 68,000 clones, roughly 86% seen once. Germline lookup yields CDR1 LGHNT and CDR2 FRNRAP. J gave up 3 bases and V 1 base, and 5 bases lay outside the gene matches. There are 17 residues in the CDR3.

J is TRBJ2-2 and V is TRBV12-5; 10 bases map to TRBD2. The clonotype comes from a man aged 50 or older with acute or convalescent COVID-19. The source material was peripheral blood. Written as DNA, the CDR3 is TGTGCTAGTGGTTTGGGGCTAGCGGGGGTATACACCGGGGAGCTGTTTTTT. Encoded protein: CASGLGLAGVYTGELFF.